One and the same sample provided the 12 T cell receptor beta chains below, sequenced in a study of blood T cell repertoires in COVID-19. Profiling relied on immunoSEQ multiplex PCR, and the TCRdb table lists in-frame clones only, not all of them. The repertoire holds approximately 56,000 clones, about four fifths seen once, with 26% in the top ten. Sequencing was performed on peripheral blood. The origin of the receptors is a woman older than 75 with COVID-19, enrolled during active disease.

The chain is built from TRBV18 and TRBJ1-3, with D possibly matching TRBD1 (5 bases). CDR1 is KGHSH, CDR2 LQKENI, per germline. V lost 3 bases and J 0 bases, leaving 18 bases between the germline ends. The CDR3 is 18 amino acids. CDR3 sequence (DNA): TGTGCCAGCTCACCGTATGGGCAGGGAGGACACTCTGGAAACACCATATATTTT. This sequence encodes CASSPYGQGGHSGNTIYF.

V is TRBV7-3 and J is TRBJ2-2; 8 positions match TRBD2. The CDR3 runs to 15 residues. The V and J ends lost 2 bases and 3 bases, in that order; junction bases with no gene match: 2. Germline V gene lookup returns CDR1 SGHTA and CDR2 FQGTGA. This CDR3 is CASSLAGGDTGELFF. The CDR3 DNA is TGTGCCAGCAGCTTAGCGGGAGGCGACACCGGGGAGCTGTTTTTT.

The CDR3 reads CASSIGTANYGYTF. CDR3 coding DNA: TGTGCCAGCAGTATTGGGACAGCGAACTATGGCTACACCTTC. The chain combines TRBV6-6 with TRBJ1-2; 7 nucleotides align to TRBD1. The CDR3 length is 14 residues. Germline V gives CDR1 MNHNY, CDR2 SVGAGI (reference sequence). The V segment lost 5 bases and the J segment 2 bases; nucleotides outside the gene matches: 5.

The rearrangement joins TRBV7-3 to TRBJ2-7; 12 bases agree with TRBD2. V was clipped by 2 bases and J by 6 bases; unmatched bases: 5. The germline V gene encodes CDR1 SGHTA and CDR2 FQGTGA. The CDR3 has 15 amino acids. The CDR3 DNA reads TGTGCCAGCAGCTTACTAGCGGGAGGGCCTGGCGAGCAGTACTTC. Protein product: CASSLLAGGPGEQYF.

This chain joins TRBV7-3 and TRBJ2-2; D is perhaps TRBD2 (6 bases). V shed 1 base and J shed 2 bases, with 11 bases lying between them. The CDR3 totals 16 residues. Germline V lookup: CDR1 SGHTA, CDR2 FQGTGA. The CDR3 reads CASSLSVSGNTGELFF. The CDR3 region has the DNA TGTGCCAGCAGCTTAAGTGTTAGCGGTAACACCGGGGAGCTGTTTTTT.

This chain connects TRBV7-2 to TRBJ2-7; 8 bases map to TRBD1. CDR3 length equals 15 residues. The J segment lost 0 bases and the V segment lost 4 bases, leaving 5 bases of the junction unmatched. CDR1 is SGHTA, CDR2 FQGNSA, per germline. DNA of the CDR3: TGTGCCAGCAGCTCACAGGGGGGCAGCTCCTACGAGCAGTACTTC. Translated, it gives CASSSQGGSSYEQYF.

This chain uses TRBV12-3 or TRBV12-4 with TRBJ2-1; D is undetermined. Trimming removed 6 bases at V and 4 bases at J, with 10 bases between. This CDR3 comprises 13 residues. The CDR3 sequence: CASSPKIYNEQFF. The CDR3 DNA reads TGTGCCAGCAGCCCAAAAATTTACAATGAGCAGTTCTTC.

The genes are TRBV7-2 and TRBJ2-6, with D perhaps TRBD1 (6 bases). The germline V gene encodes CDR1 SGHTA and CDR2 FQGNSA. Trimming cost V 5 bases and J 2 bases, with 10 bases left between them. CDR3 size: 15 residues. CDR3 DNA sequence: TGTGCCAGCAGCCAAGGGGGAGCTGGGGCCAACGTCCTGACTTTC. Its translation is CASSQGGAGANVLTF.

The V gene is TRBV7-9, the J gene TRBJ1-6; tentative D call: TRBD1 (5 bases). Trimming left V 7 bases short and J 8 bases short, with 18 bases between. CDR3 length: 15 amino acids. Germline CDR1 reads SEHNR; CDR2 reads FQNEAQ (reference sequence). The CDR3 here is CASNPSGTLDSPLHF. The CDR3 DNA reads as TGTGCCAGCAACCCTTCCGGGACTCTGGATTCACCCCTCCACTTT.

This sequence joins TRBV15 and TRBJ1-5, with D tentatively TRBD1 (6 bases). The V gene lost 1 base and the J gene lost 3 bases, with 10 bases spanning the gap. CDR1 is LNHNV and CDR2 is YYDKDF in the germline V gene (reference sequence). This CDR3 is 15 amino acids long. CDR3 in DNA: TGTGCCACCAGCAGAGGGGACATGACCAATCAGCCCCAGCATTTT. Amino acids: CATSRGDMTNQPQHF.

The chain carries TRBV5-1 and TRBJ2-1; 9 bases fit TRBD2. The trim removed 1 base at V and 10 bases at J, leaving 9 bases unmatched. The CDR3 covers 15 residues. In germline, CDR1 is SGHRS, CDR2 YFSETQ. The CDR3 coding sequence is TGCGCCAGCAGCTTGTTGGGACTAGCCCAAGGGGAGCAGTTCTTC. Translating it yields CASSLLGLAQGEQFF.

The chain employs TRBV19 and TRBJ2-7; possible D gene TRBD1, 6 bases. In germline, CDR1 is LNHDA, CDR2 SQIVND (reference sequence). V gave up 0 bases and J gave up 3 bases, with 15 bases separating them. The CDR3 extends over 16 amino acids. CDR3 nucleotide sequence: TGTGCCAGTAGTATAGATTCGGACAGCTGGGGCTACGAGCAGTACTTC. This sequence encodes CASSIDSDSWGYEQYF.